This is a list of T cell receptor beta chains from one sample in a study of T cells in Graves' hyperthyroidism and ophthalmopathy. TCRdb re-derived calls from the multiplex PCR reads in MiXCR, one entry per CDR3 protein. The profile shows hundreds of thousands of distinct CDR3 sequences, 35% to 40% of them singletons. The sample taken for sequencing was blood. Receptors originate from a man younger than 35 with Graves' hyperthyroidism. Both conserved end residues are part of each CDR3. Each record gives: clone size, V gene, D gene, J gene, CDR3 DNA, CDR3 protein. D genes are given only for firm matches. A clone size is listed for some rows: how often the clone was seen (once, few, many), or a class if it is expanded.

clone size: .
V gene: TRBV2
D gene: .
J gene: TRBJ2-7
CDR3 DNA: TGTGCCAGCAGTGAGGGGATTTCCTACGAGCAGTACTTC
CDR3 protein: CASSEGISYEQYF

clone size: many
V gene: TRBV20-1
D gene: .
J gene: TRBJ1-1
CDR3 DNA: TGCAGTGCTGCACAGGGGAACACTGAAGCTTTCTTT
CDR3 protein: CSAAQGNTEAFF

clone size: .
V gene: TRBV7-8
D gene: .
J gene: TRBJ1-4
CDR3 DNA: TGTGCCAGCACCAATAGGACCCCATCGGGTGAAGAACTGTTTTTT
CDR3 protein: CASTNRTPSGEELFF

clone size: .
V gene: TRBV12-3/TRBV12-4
D gene: .
J gene: TRBJ2-7
CDR3 DNA: TGTGCCAGCAGTTTTGACCGTGGGTCCGGGCAGTACTTC
CDR3 protein: CASSFDRGSGQYF

clone size: .
V gene: TRBV10-3
D gene: .
J gene: TRBJ1-5
CDR3 DNA: TGTGCCAGCAGTCCAGGGACATCGAGCCCCAATCAGCCCCAGCATTTT
CDR3 protein: CASSPGTSSPNQPQHF

clone size: .
V gene: TRBV2
D gene: .
J gene: TRBJ2-5
CDR3 DNA: TGTGCCAGCAGTAACAAGGAGACCCAGTACTTC
CDR3 protein: CASSNKETQYF

clone size: .
V gene: TRBV5-4
D gene: .
J gene: TRBJ1-1
CDR3 DNA: TGTGCCAGCAGCTTGGCCCCGGGTGGGAGCGCGGTCACTGAAGCTTTCTTT
CDR3 protein: CASSLAPGGSAVTEAFF

clone size: few
V gene: TRBV2
D gene: .
J gene: TRBJ1-2
CDR3 DNA: TGTGCCAGCAGTGACTCGGGGACTCTCTATGGCTACACCTTC
CDR3 protein: CASSDSGTLYGYTF

clone size: .
V gene: TRBV7-9
D gene: TRBD1
J gene: TRBJ1-1
CDR3 DNA: TGTGCCAGCAGCGCCGACAGGGTTCGGAACACTGAAGCTTTCTTT
CDR3 protein: CASSADRVRNTEAFF

clone size: many
V gene: TRBV19
D gene: TRBD1
J gene: TRBJ1-2
CDR3 DNA: TGTGCCAGTAGTAACGGACAGGGGCATGGCTACACCTTC
CDR3 protein: CASSNGQGHGYTF

clone size: once
V gene: TRBV15
D gene: .
J gene: TRBJ2-1
CDR3 DNA: TGTGCCACCAGCACCTACACAGGGAGTGAGCAGTTCTTC
CDR3 protein: CATSTYTGSEQFF

clone size: many
V gene: TRBV19
D gene: .
J gene: TRBJ1-1
CDR3 DNA: TGTGCCAGTAGTACCTCGGACAGCTCCTGGACTGAAGCTTTCTTT
CDR3 protein: CASSTSDSSWTEAFF

clone size: .
V gene: TRBV7-2
D gene: TRBD1
J gene: TRBJ1-2
CDR3 DNA: TGTGCCAGCAGCTCGACCGGGACAGGGCGGGATGGCTACACCTTC
CDR3 protein: CASSSTGTGRDGYTF

clone size: many
V gene: TRBV2
D gene: .
J gene: TRBJ2-7
CDR3 DNA: TGTGCCAGCAGTGAACTCCACGAGCAGTACTTC
CDR3 protein: CASSELHEQYF

clone size: many
V gene: TRBV5-1
D gene: .
J gene: TRBJ2-6
CDR3 DNA: TGCGCCAGCAGCCCGGACCCAAACGCTGGGGCCAACGTCCTGACTTTC
CDR3 protein: CASSPDPNAGANVLTF

clone size: few
V gene: TRBV6-5
D gene: TRBD1
J gene: TRBJ1-1
CDR3 DNA: TGTGCCAGCAGTTACTCGGGACAGTTGAACACTGAAGCTTTCTTT
CDR3 protein: CASSYSGQLNTEAFF

clone size: many
V gene: TRBV7-8
D gene: .
J gene: TRBJ2-7
CDR3 DNA: TGTGCCAGCAGTAAGGGTGTTGGGGTACGAGAGCAGTACTTC
CDR3 protein: CASSKGVGVREQYF

clone size: .
V gene: TRBV2
D gene: TRBD1
J gene: TRBJ2-2
CDR3 DNA: TGTGCCAGCAGTTACAGGGGGCGCGGCACCGGGGAGCTGTTTTTT
CDR3 protein: CASSYRGRGTGELFF

clone size: few
V gene: TRBV29-1
D gene: .
J gene: TRBJ1-2
CDR3 DNA: TGCAGCGTTGAGAGGACAGACTATGGCTACACCTTC
CDR3 protein: CSVERTDYGYTF

clone size: few
V gene: TRBV5-5
D gene: .
J gene: TRBJ1-5
CDR3 DNA: TGTGCCAGCAGCGACTCCAAGGGTCAGCCCCAGCATTTT
CDR3 protein: CASSDSKGQPQHF

clone size: few
V gene: TRBV19
D gene: .
J gene: TRBJ2-2
CDR3 DNA: TGTGCCAGTACCGCCCCCTACAGGGCCGGGGAGCTGTTTTTT
CDR3 protein: CASTAPYRAGELFF

clone size: many
V gene: TRBV7-2
D gene: TRBD1
J gene: TRBJ1-2
CDR3 DNA: TGTGCCAGCAGCCCATCAGGGGGCGTCGGCTATGGCTACACCTTC
CDR3 protein: CASSPSGGVGYGYTF

clone size: .
V gene: TRBV4-1
D gene: .
J gene: TRBJ1-1
CDR3 DNA: TGTGCCAGCACTTCTACAGGGACCACTGAAGCTCTCTTT
CDR3 protein: CASTSTGTTEALF

clone size: many
V gene: TRBV7-2
D gene: .
J gene: TRBJ2-5
CDR3 DNA: TGTGCCAGCAGCTTGGGAGGGGGGGCTGCAGAGACCCAGTACTTC
CDR3 protein: CASSLGGGAAETQYF